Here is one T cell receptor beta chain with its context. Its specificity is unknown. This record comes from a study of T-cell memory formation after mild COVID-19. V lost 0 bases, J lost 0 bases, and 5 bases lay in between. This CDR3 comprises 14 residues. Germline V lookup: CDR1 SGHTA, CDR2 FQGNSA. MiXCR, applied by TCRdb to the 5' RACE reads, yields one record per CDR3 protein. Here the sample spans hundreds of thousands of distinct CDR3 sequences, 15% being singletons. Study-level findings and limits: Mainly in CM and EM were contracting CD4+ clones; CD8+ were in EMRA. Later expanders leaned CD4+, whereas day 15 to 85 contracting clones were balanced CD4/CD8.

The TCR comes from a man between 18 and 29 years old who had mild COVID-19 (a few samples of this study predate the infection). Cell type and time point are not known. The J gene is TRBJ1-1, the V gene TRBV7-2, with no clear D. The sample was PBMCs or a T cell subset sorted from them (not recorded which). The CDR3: CASSLAGLNTEAFF. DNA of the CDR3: TGTGCCAGCAGCTTAGCGGGCCTGAACACTGAAGCTTTCTTT.